This T cell receptor beta chain was recorded in a study of T-cell memory formation after mild COVID-19. Each CDR3 protein gets one entry after TCRdb re-called the 5' RACE reads with MiXCR. The sample carries 200,000 to 250,000 distinct CDR3 sequences, about 11% recorded once. The CDR3 sequence is 14 residues long. Deletions cut 6 bases from V and 1 base from J, with 12 bases between. From germline, CDR1 is DFQATT and CDR2 SNEGSKA (reference sequence). The rearrangement links TRBV20-1 to TRBJ2-2; D is tentatively TRBD1 or TRBD2 (6 bases each). The sample was PBMCs or a T cell subset sorted from them (not recorded which). The sequence was obtained from a young man who had mild COVID-19 (a few samples of this study predate the infection). Cell type and time point are not known. The CDR3 DNA reads TGCAGTGCGGCGGGACACGTGAACACCGGGGAGCTGTTTTTT. This sequence encodes CSAAGHVNTGELFF.